This T cell receptor beta chain was observed in a study of blood T cell repertoires in COVID-19. Study-level background: Collection of acute and convalescent COVID-19 samples took place in the United States, Italy and Spain. T cells, B-cell-depleted T cells, or PBMCs supplied cDNA or gDNA.

Authors' analysis steps: For nucleated cells, counts were estimated from reference gene primer amplification. Profiled with immunoSEQ multiplex PCR; TCRdb holds only in-frame clones, not every one. V and J calls and clone size are copied from that table; D and trimming were computed from the DNA. The repertoire holds roughly 160,000 clones, with around 84% as singletons. The V segment lost 3 bases and the J segment 4 bases; nucleotides outside the gene matches: 8. Germline-derived CDR1 and CDR2 are SNHLY and FYNNEI. This CDR3 contains 15 residues. This clone has just one count. Enrollment of patients from Seattle took place during active infection, with longitudinal follow-up.

The chain joins TRBV2 to TRBJ1-2; 7 bases are a match to TRBD1. Sequencing was done on a sample of peripheral blood. The sequence came from a man in his 60s with COVID-19, enrolled during active disease. CDR3 sequence reads: CASSDPGQVRYGYTF. In DNA form, the CDR3 reads TGTGCCAGCAGTGACCCCGGACAGGTTCGCTATGGCTACACCTTC.